This record covers a single T cell receptor (beta chain). The target of this receptor is not known. Within one base of it there is no much larger clone, and no base qualities were kept. The source of the sample is a study of T cell changes during pregnancy in multiple sclerosis (dated by TCRdb to the late 2010s). For the wider study: In women with multiple sclerosis, the researchers looked at how the T cell repertoire shifted as pregnancy progressed.

Libraries were prepared through the immunoSEQ multiplex PCR assay. TCRdb retrieved this table from immuneACCESS and kept in-frame rearrangements only. Not all clones are present; in checked studies, unresolved V genes account for under half, and no reason is known for the remainder. This sample is represented by approximately 40,000 clones; more than 85% of them were singletons. The ten largest account for around 5.5% of the sample. Spanning cysteine to phenylalanine, the CDR3 consists of 16 amino acids. The only DNA kept is the CDR3, 48 bases in frame from the first base. Trimming removed 0 bases from V and 0 bases from J, leaving 9 bases between the germline ends. CDR1 and CDR2 were assigned from the germline V gene as LGHNA and YNFKEQ.

The chain employs TRBV4-2 and TRBJ1-3, and the D gene may be TRBD1, 5 bases matching. This receptor was taken from a female donor with multiple sclerosis, enrolled in a pregnancy study. The sequences come from CD8+ T cells from peripheral blood mononuclear cells, collected in the third trimester of pregnancy. The base sequence is TGTGCCAGCAGCCAAGATCAGGGCCTCTCTGGAAACACCATATATTTT. Its protein product is CASSQDQGLSGNTIYF.